Below, one T cell receptor beta chain is given with its context. Its antigen remains unknown. Other DNA sequences of this sample code for an identical CDR3. Sequencing was performed with immunoSEQ multiplex PCR; in TCRdb, only in-frame clones are kept and a portion is missing. The table has approximately 80,000 clones, around 88% seen once; the top ten hold over 1.3%. These data belong to a study of lymphopenia after photon versus proton radiotherapy. V shed 4 bases, J shed 4 bases, and the junction held 3 bases outside the gene matches. The germline V gene has CDR1 SGHRS and CDR2 YFSETQ. This CDR3 region has 15 residues. Study-wide points: Photon-treated patients lost naive T cells and TCR diversity; proton-treated stayed stable. Authors raise, but do not show, better survival with proton therapy. After the lymphocyte nadir, photon-treated repertoires showed oligoclonal expansion, especially of CD8+ Temra cells. Larger post-nadir TCR diversity loss correlated inversely with survival in deceased patients.

The genes are TRBV5-1 and TRBJ2-1, with 12 positions matching TRBD2. This TCR came from a man aged 55-75 years with pancreatic cancer. This material consisted of peripheral blood, taken from a patient treated with proton-based radiotherapy. The CDR3 bases are TGCGCCAGCAGCCTGGGACTAGCGGGTTACAATGAGCAGTTCTTC. This codes for CASSLGLAGYNEQFF.